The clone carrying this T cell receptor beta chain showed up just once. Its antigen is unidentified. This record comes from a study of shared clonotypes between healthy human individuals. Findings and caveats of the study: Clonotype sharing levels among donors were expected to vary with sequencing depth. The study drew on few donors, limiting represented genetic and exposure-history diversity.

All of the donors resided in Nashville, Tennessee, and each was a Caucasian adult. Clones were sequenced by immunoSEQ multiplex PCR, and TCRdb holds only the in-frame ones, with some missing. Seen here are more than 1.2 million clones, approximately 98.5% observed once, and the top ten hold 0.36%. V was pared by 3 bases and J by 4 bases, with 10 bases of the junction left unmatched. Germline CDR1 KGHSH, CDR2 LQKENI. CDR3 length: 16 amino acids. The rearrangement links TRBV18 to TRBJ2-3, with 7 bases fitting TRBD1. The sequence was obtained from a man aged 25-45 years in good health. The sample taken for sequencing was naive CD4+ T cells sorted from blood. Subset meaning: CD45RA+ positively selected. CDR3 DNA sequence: TGTGCCAGCTCACCTCTACCGGGACAGCTTGCAGATACGCAGTATTTT. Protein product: CASSPLPGQLADTQYF.